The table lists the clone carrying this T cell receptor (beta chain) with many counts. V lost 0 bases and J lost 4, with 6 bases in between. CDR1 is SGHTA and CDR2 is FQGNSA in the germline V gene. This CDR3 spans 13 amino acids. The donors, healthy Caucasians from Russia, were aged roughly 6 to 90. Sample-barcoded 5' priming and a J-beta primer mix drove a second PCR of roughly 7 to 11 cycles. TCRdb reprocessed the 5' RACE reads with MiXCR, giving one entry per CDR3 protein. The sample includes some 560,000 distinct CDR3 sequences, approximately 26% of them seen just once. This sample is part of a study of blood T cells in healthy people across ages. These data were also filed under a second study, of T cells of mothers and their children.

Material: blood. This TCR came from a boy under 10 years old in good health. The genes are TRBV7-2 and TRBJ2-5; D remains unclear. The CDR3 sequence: CASSLARRETQYF. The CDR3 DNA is TGTGCCAGCAGCTTAGCCCGGAGAGAGACCCAGTACTTC.